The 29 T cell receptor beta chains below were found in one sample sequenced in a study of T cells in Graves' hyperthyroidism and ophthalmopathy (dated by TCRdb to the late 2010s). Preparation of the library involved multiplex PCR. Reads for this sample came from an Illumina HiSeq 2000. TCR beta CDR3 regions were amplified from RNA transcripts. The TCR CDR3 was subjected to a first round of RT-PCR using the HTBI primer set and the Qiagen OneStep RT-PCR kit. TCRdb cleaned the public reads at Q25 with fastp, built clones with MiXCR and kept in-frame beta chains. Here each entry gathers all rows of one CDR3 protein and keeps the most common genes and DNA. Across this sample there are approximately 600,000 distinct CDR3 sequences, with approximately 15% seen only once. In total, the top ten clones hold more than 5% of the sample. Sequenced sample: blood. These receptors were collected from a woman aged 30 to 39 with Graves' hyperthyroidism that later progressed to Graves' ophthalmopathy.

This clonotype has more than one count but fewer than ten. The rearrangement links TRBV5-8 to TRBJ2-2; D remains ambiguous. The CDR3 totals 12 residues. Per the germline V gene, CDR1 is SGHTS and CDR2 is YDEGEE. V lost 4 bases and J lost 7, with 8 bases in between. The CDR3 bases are TGTGCCAGCAGCGCCCAAATCGGGGAGCTGTTTTTT. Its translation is CASSAQIGELFF. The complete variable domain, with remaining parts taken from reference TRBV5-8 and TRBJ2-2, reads EAGVTQSPTHLIKTRGQQATLRCSPISGHTSVYWYQQALGLGLQFLLWYDEGEERNRGNFPPRFSGRQFPNYSSELNVNALELEDSALYLCASSAQIGELFFGEGSRLTVL.

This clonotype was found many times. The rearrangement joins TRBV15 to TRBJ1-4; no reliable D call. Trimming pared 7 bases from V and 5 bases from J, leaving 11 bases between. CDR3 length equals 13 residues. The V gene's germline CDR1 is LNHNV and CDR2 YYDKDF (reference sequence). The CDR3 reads CATTKRLNEKLFF. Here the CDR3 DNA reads TGTGCCACCACCAAACGACTGAATGAAAAACTGTTTTTT.

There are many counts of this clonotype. The CDR3: CASSLTSYSLGTDTQYF. The CDR3 DNA sequence: TGTGCCAGCAGCTTAACGTCCTACTCGCTCGGCACAGATACGCAGTATTTT. The rearrangement links TRBV7-3 to TRBJ2-3; D call uncertain. V lost 0 bases and J 1 base, leaving 14 bases between the germline ends. Germline CDR1 and CDR2: SGHTA and FQGTGA. CDR3 length: 17 residues.

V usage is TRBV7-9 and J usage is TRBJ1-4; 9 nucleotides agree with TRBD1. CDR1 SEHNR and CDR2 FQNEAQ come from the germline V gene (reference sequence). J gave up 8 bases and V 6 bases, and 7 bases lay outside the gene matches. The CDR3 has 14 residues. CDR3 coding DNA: TGTGCCAGCAGACAACAGGGGGCGAAGGAAAAACTGTTTTTT. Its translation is CASRQQGAKEKLFF.

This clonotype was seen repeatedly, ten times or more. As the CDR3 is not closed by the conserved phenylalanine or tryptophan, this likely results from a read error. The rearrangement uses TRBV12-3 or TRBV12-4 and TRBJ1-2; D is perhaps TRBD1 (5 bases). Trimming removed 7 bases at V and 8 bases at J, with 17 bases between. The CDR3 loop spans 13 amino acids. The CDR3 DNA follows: TGTGCCAGCACCTTCGGGACGGGGCGAGGCTACACCCTC. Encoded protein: CASTFGTGRGYTL.

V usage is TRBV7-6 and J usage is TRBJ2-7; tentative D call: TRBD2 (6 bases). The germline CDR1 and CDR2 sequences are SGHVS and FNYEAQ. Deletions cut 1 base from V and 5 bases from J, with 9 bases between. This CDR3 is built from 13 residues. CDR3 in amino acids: CASSLDGGNEQYF. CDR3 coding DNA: TGTGCCAGCAGCTTAGACGGGGGAAACGAGCAGTACTTC. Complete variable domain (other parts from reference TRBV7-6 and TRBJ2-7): GAGVSQSPRYKVTKRGQDVALRCDPISGHVSLYWYRQALGQGPEFLTYFNYEAQQDKSGLPNDRFSAERPEGSISTLTIQRTEQRDSAMYRCASSLDGGNEQYFGPGTRLTVT.

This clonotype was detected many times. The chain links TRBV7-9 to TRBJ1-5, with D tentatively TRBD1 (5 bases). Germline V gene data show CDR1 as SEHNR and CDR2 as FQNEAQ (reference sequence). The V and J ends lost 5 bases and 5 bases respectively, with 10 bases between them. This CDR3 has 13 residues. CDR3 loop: CASSPQGDQPQHF. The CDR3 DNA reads TGTGCCAGCAGCCCGCAGGGTGATCAGCCCCAGCATTTT.

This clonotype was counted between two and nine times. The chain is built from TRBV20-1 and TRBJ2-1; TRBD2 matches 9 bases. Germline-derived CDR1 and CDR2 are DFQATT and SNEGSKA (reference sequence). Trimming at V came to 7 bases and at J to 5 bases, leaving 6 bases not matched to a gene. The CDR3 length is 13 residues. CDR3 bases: TGCAGTGGGGCGGGAGGGTTCAACAATGAGCAGTTCTTC. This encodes CSGAGGFNNEQFF.

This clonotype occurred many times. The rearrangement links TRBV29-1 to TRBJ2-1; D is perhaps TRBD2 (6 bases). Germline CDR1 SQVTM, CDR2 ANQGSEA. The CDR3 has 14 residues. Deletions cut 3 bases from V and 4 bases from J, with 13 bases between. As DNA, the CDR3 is TGCAGCGTTGACCGGGACTTACTTTACAATGAGCAGTTCTTC. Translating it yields CSVDRDLLYNEQFF.

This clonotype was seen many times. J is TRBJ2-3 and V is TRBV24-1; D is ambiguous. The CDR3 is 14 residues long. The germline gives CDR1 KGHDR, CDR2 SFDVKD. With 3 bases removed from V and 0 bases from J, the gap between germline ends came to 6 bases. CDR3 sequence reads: CATSDPRSTDTQYF. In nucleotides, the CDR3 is TGTGCCACCAGTGATCCCAGAAGCACAGATACGCAGTATTTT.

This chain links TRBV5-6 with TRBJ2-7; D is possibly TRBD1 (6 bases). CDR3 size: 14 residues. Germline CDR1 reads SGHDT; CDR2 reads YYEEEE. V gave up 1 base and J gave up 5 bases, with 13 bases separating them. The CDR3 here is CASSLWQGRHEQYF. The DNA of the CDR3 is TGTGCCAGCAGCTTGTGGCAGGGGCGCCACGAGCAGTACTTC.

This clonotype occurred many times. The CDR3 nucleotides are TGTGCCAGCAGCCCTTCCTCCCTCAGGGGGCCGTCTACCGGGGAGCTGTTTTTT. This codes for CASSPSSLRGPSTGELFF. The chain recombines TRBV7-2 with TRBJ2-2; 8 bases align to TRBD1. The CDR3 is 18 residues long. Trimming took 5 bases from V and 5 from J; bases not matched to a gene: 16. Germline V gene lookup returns CDR1 SGHTA and CDR2 FQGNSA.

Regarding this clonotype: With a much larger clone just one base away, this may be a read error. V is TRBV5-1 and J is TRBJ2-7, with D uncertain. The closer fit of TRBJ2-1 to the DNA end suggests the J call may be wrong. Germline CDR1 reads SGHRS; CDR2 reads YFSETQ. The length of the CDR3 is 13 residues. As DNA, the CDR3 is TGCGCCAGCAGCCACGGTACCACCTACGAGCAGTTCTTC. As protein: CASSHGTTYEQFF.

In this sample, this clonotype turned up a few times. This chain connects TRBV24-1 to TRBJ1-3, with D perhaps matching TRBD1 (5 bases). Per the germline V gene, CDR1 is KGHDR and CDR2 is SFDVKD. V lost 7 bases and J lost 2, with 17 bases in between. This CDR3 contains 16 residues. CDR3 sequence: CATSPGGGGPGNTIYF. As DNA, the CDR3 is TGTGCCACCAGCCCTGGCGGGGGTGGCCCTGGAAACACCATATATTTT.

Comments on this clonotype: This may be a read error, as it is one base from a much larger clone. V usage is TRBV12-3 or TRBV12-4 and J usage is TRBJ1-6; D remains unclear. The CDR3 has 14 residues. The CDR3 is CASSRESYNPPLHF. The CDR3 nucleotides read TGTGCCAGCAGTCGGGAGTCCTATAATCCACCCCTCCACTTT.

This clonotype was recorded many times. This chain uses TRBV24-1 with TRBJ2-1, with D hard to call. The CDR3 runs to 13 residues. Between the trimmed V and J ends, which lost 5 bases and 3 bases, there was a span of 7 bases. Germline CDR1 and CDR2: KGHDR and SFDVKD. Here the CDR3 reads CATSAMGYNEQFF. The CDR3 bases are TGTGCCACCAGTGCCATGGGCTACAATGAGCAGTTCTTC.

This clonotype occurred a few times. The CDR3 nucleotides read TGTGCCAGCAGTCTCGGTAGTTCTACCGATCAGCCCCAGCATTTT. Residues: CASSLGSSTDQPQHF. This chain joins TRBV7-2 and TRBJ1-5; D call uncertain. V lost 6 bases, J lost 5 bases, and 17 bases lay in between. CDR3 length: 15 amino acids. Germline CDR1 reads SGHTA; CDR2 reads FQGNSA.

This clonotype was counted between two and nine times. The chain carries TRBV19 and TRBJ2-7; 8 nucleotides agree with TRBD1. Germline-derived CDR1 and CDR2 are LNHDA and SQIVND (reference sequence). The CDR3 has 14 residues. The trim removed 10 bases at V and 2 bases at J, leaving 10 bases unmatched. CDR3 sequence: CATEGTGSTYEQYF. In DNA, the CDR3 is TGTGCCACTGAAGGGACAGGCTCAACCTACGAGCAGTACTTC.

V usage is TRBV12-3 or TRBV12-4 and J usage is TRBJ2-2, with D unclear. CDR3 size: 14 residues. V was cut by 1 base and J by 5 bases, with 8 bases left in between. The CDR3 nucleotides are TGTGCCAGCAGTTTAGTTGTAAGAACCGGGGAGCTGTTTTTT. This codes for CASSLVVRTGELFF.

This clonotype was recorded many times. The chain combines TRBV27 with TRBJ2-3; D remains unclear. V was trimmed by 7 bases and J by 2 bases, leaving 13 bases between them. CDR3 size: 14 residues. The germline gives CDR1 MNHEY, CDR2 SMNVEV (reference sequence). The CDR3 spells CASTLGSSTDTQYF. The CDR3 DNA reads TGTGCCAGCACCCTGGGATCCTCCACAGATACGCAGTATTTT.

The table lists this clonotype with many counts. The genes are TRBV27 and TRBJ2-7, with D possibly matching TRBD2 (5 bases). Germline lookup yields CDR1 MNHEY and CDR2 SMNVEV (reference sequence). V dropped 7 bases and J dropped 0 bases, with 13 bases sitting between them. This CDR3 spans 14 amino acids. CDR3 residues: CASTGIGSSYEQYF. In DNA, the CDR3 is TGTGCCAGCACCGGAATTGGGAGCTCCTACGAGCAGTACTTC.

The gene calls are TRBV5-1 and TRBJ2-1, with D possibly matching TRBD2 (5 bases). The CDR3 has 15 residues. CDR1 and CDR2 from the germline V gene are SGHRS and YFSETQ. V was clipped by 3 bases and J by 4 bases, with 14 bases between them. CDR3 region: CASSSRVGSYNEQFF. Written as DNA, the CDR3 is TGCGCCAGCAGCTCGAGGGTTGGAAGTTACAATGAGCAGTTCTTC.

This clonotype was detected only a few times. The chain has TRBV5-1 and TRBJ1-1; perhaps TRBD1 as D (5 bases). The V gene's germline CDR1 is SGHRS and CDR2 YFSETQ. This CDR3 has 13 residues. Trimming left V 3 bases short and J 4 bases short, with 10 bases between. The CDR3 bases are TGCGCCAGCAGCTCCCAGGGAAGCACTGAAGCTTTCTTT. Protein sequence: CASSSQGSTEAFF.

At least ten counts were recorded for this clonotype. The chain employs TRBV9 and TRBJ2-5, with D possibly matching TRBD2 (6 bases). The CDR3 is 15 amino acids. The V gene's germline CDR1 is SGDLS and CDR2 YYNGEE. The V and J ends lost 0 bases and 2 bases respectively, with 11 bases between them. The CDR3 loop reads CASSVDTGGQETQYF. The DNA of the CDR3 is TGTGCCAGCAGCGTAGACACCGGGGGACAAGAGACCCAGTACTTC.

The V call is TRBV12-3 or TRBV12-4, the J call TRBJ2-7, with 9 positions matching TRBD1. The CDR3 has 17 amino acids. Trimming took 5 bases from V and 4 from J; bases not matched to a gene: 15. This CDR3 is CASSIWTGAAREYEQYF. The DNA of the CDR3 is TGTGCCAGCAGTATCTGGACAGGGGCGGCCAGAGAGTACGAGCAGTACTTC.

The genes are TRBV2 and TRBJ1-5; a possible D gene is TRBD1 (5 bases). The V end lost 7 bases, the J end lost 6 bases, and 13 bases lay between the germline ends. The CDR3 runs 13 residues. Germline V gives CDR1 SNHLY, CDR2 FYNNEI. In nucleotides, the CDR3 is TGTGCCAGCAAAGGGGAGCTAAGTCAGCCCCAGCATTTT. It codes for CASKGELSQPQHF.

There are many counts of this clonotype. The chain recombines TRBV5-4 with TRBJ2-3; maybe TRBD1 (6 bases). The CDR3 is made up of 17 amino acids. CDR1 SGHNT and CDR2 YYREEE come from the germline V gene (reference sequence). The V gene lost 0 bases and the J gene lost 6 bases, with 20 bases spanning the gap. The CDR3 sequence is CASSLGQAAAQSDTQYF. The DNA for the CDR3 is TGTGCCAGCAGCTTGGGACAGGCAGCGGCACAATCGGATACGCAGTATTTT.

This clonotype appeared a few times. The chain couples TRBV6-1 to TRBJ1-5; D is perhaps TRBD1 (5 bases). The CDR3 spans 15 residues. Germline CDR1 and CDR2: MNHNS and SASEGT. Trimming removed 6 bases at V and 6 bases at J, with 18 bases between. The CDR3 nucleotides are TGTGCCAGCAGAACCGGGACTGCCAGCGGTCAGCCCCAGCATTTT. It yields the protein CASRTGTASGQPQHF.

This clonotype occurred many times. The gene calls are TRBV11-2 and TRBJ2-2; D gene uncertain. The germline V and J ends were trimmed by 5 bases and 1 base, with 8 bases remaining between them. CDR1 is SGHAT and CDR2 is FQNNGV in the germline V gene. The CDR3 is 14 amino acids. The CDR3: CASSPQRNTGELFF. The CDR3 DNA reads TGTGCCAGCAGCCCTCAGCGGAACACCGGGGAGCTGTTTTTT.